This entry lists 9 T cell receptor beta chains sequenced from one sample in a study of T cell repertoires in cytomegalovirus infection. TCRdb re-called the reads with MiXCR, one entry per CDR3 protein. The data hold approximately 180,000 distinct CDR3 sequences, with 8% to 10% observed a single time. The sequenced material came from PBMCs. The receptors were gathered from a human donor in good health (CMV status not recorded). Some clones in this sample may be carry-over from other donors' samples.

The chain joins TRBV10-2 to TRBJ1-5; D unclear. The V end lost 6 bases, the J end lost 5 bases, and 11 bases lay between the germline ends. The germline CDR1 and CDR2 sequences are WSHSY and SAAADI. This CDR3 has 13 residues. CDR3 in DNA: TGCGCCAGCAGAGACCGGCAGGATCAGCCCCAGCATTTT. It specifies CASRDRQDQPQHF.

This clonotype occurred many times. V is TRBV28 and J is TRBJ2-1, with D perhaps being TRBD1 or TRBD2 (5 bases each). V lost 4 bases and J 3 bases, leaving 13 bases between the germline ends. This CDR3 contains 15 residues. Germline V gene sequence: CDR1 MDHEN, CDR2 SYDVKM. The CDR3 loop is CASSSLRERYNEQFF. The CDR3 nucleotides are TGTGCCAGCAGTTCCCTCAGGGAGCGCTACAATGAGCAGTTCTTC.

The sample holds many counts of this clonotype. This chain connects TRBV7-2 to TRBJ2-2; 8 bases are shared with TRBD2. This CDR3 has 16 residues. CDR1 is SGHTA and CDR2 is FQGNSA in the germline V gene. The trim removed 8 bases at V and 0 bases at J, leaving 8 bases unmatched. The CDR3 DNA reads as TGTGCCAGCTCCCTTTTAGCGGGACCGAACACCGGGGAGCTGTTTTTT. Translation gives CASSLLAGPNTGELFF.

In its sample, this clonotype was seen a few times. The CDR3 protein is CSARLRTGLSGGYTF. CDR3 coding DNA: TGCAGTGCTAGACTAAGGACAGGGCTAAGTGGCGGCTACACCTTC. V gene TRBV20-1 combines with J gene TRBJ1-2; the match to TRBD1 covers 8 bases. The CDR3 sequence is 15 residues long. V was clipped by 2 bases and J by 8 bases; unmatched bases: 13. Per the germline V gene, CDR1 is DFQATT and CDR2 is SNEGSKA (reference sequence).

Ten or more counts support this clonotype. Germline is not matched at one junction end, which may reflect a read error. V gene TRBV7-2 combines with J gene TRBJ1-5; 12 bases line up with TRBD1. The CDR3 is 17 residues long. In germline, CDR1 is SGHTA, CDR2 FQGNSA. CDR3 loop: CASSLGPGTGGKQPQHF. The DNA for the CDR3 is TGTGCCAGCAGCTTAGGCCCCGGGACAGGGGGCAAGCAGCCCCAGCATTTT.

The chain combines TRBV7-9 with TRBJ2-1, with TRBD2 identical over 7 bases. Germline V gene lookup returns CDR1 SEHNR and CDR2 FQNEAQ (reference sequence). The V segment lost 6 bases and the J segment 6 bases; nucleotides outside the gene matches: 11. The CDR3 covers 15 residues. In nucleotides, the CDR3 is TGTGCCAGCAGTTCTAGCGGCGGAGTTCTCAATGAGCAGTTCTTC. Protein product: CASSSSGGVLNEQFF.

This clonotype was counted many times. The V gene is TRBV7-9, the J gene TRBJ1-1; D gene uncertain. V shed 5 bases and J shed 4 bases, with 17 bases lying between them. Germline-derived CDR1 and CDR2 are SEHNR and FQNEAQ (reference sequence). This CDR3 is built from 15 residues. CDR3 protein: CASSLQNSPGTEAFF. CDR3 nucleotide sequence: TGTGCCAGCAGCCTCCAAAACAGTCCCGGCACTGAAGCTTTCTTT.

This clonotype has a handful of counts. The chain combines TRBV5-1 with TRBJ1-2; 7 bases line up with TRBD1. The V segment lost 0 bases and the J segment 6 bases; nucleotides outside the gene matches: 2. The CDR3 consists of 13 residues. The V gene's germline CDR1 is SGHRS and CDR2 YFSETQ. CDR3 nucleotides: TGCGCCAGCAGCTTGGCTCAGGGGGATGGCTACACCTTC. Residues: CASSLAQGDGYTF.

This sequence joins TRBV19 and TRBJ2-3, with TRBD1 matching 8 bases. V was pared by 1 base and J by 2 bases, with 5 bases of the junction left unmatched. Germline V gene sequence: CDR1 LNHDA, CDR2 SQIVND (reference sequence). The CDR3 length is 16 residues. CDR3 in DNA: TGTGCCAGTAGTATAGGTGGACAGGGAATCACAGATACGCAGTATTTT. Translating it yields CASSIGGQGITDTQYF.